One and the same sample provided the 10 T cell receptor beta chains below, sequenced in a study of somatic mutations in cytotoxic T cells in rheumatoid arthritis. The repertoire was sequenced with immunoSEQ multiplex PCR; TCRdb's copy has only in-frame clones and lacks some. The profile covers some 11,000 clones, with more than 75% appearing a single time and 14% taken by the ten largest. The sequenced material came from CD8+ T cells sorted from blood. All receptors come from a man aged 50 to 60 in good health.

V and J are TRBV25-1 and TRBJ2-1; D might be TRBD1 or TRBD2, each matching 7 bases. CDR1 and CDR2 from the germline V gene are MGHDK and SYGVNS. With 7 bases removed from V and 12 bases from J, the gap between germline ends came to 25 bases. There are 15 residues in the CDR3. DNA for the CDR3: TGTGCCAGCATTGGGACAGCAGGGACCTCGGGGGGGCAGTTCTTC. It specifies CASIGTAGTSGGQFF.

V usage is TRBV7-8 and J usage is TRBJ1-3, with a possible D match to TRBD1 (6 bases). V dropped 4 bases and J dropped 8 bases, with 15 bases sitting between them. The CDR3 contains 14 residues. Germline assignment: CDR1 SGHVS and CDR2 FQNEAQ. The CDR3 protein is CASSSRGAGDTIYF. The CDR3 coding sequence is TGTGCCAGCAGCTCCCGCGGGGCAGGGGACACCATATATTTT.

This chain uses TRBV29-1 with TRBJ1-1; 7 bases fit TRBD1. V was pared by 1 base and J by 4 bases, with 12 bases of the junction left unmatched. CDR3 size: 16 residues. From germline, CDR1 is SQVTM and CDR2 ANQGSEA. This CDR3 reads CSVEAPGQSWGTEAFF. In DNA form, the CDR3 reads TGCAGCGTTGAAGCGCCGGGACAGTCCTGGGGCACTGAAGCTTTCTTT.

This clone was seen a handful of times. In nucleotides, the CDR3 is TGTGCCAGCAGCTTAGGGGTGGGGGAGTACAATGAGCAGTTCTTC. Amino acids: CASSLGVGEYNEQFF. This sequence joins TRBV7-3 and TRBJ2-1; possibly TRBD1 or TRBD2 for D (5 bases each). V was pared by 2 bases and J by 4 bases, with 12 bases between. The CDR3 has 15 amino acids. Germline values: CDR1 SGHTA, CDR2 FQGTGA.

This clone occurred a few times. The chain is built from TRBV6-1 and TRBJ2-7, with a weak D call TRBD2 (5 bases). Between the trimmed V and J ends, which lost 3 bases and 5 bases, there was a span of 14 bases. Looked up from germline, CDR1 is MNHNS and CDR2 is SASEGT. This CDR3 spans 14 amino acids. The DNA of the CDR3 is TGTGCCAGCAGTGACGGGGTTGAGGTGAACGAGCAGTACGTC. Translated, it gives CASSDGVEVNEQYV.

The J gene is TRBJ2-5, the V gene TRBV6-5; TRBD2 agrees at 10 bases. The V gene end was trimmed by 6 bases and the J gene end by 1 base; junction bases not matched to a gene: 2. The germline V gene encodes CDR1 MNHEY and CDR2 SVGAGI. This CDR3 is 14 amino acids long. CDR3 sequence reads: CASSWTSGQETQYF. The CDR3 DNA follows: TGTGCCAGCAGCTGGACTAGCGGCCAAGAGACCCAGTACTTC.

The table lists this clone with a few counts. The V gene is TRBV6-5, the J gene TRBJ1-3, with D possibly TRBD1 on 6 matching bases. Germline V lookup: CDR1 MNHEY, CDR2 SVGAGI. The CDR3 has 13 amino acids. Trimming took 4 bases from V and 5 from J, leaving 9 bases between them. Here the CDR3 reads CASSLGGRNTIYF. The DNA for the CDR3 is TGTGCCAGCAGTTTGGGGGGCCGAAACACCATATATTTT.

The chain links TRBV10-2 to TRBJ1-2; D not certain. Germline V gene lookup returns CDR1 WSHSY and CDR2 SAAADI. V was shortened by 4 bases and J by 1 base, with 7 bases between the two germline ends. The CDR3 is made up of 13 amino acids. The CDR3 is CASSVRINYGYTF. The DNA of the CDR3 is TGCGCCAGCAGTGTACGGATTAACTATGGCTACACCTTC.

The chain links TRBV7-6 to TRBJ2-3, with a weak D call TRBD2 (5 bases). V lost 6 bases, J lost 2 bases, and 15 bases lay in between. This CDR3 is 15 amino acids long. Germline CDR1 SGHVS, CDR2 FNYEAQ. CDR3 region: CASRSSWGVTDTQYF. The CDR3, as DNA: TGTGCCAGCAGATCAAGTTGGGGAGTCACAGATACGCAGTATTTT.

The V gene is TRBV5-1, the J gene TRBJ2-1; D is perhaps TRBD2 (5 bases). V lost 7 bases to trimming and J lost 0 bases, with 8 bases between them. Germline CDR1 is SGHRS and CDR2 is YFSETQ. The CDR3 length is 13 residues. The CDR3 bases are TGCGCCAGCGGACTGCGCTCCTACAATGAGCAGTTCTTC. Residues: CASGLRSYNEQFF.